The next 9 T cell receptor beta chains were all read from a single sample in a study of shared clonotypes between healthy human individuals. Some clones are missing from TCRdb's copy, which holds only in-frame ones; the method was immunoSEQ multiplex PCR. Of roughly 2.1 million clones in the sample, 85% to 95% are singletons; the top ten hold 1.5% to 2%. CD45RO-negative, CCR7-selected cells formed the naive CD8 fraction, which excluded terminally differentiated effector memory CD45RA+ cells. The sequenced sample consisted of naive CD8+ T cells from PBMCs. These receptor sequences come from a young man in good health. Some clones in this sample may be carry-over from other donors' samples.

This clone appeared a few times. J is TRBJ1-1 and V is TRBV29-1, with no clear D. The germline V gene has CDR1 SQVTM and CDR2 ANQGSEA. The CDR3 consists of 13 residues. Trimming took off 4 bases at V and 1 base at J, with 10 bases between the two ends. CDR3 protein: CSVVFRWNTEAFF. CDR3 nucleotides: TGCAGCGTTGTATTCAGGTGGAACACTGAAGCTTTCTTT. The full variable domain, rest sourced from reference TRBV29-1 and TRBJ1-1, is SAVISQKPSRDICQRGTSLTIQCQVDSQVTMMFWYRQQPGQSLTLIATANQGSEATYESGFVIDKFPISRPNLTFSTLTVSNMSPEDSSIYLCSVVFRWNTEAFFGQGTRLTVV.

This clone was detected once. This chain links TRBV10-1 with TRBJ1-4; D gene ambiguous. The germline V gene has CDR1 WNHNN and CDR2 SYGVQD (reference sequence). Trimming cost V 5 bases and J 8 bases, with 15 bases left between them. The CDR3 loop spans 14 amino acids. The CDR3 region is CASSPGPYSEKLFF. In DNA form, the CDR3 reads TGCGCCAGCAGTCCCGGTCCATATTCCGAAAAACTGTTTTTT.

This chain connects TRBV19 to TRBJ1-5; 7 bases are shared with TRBD1. Germline CDR1 is LNHDA and CDR2 is SQIVND (reference sequence). This CDR3 has 14 residues. The V and J ends lost 6 bases and 7 bases, in that order; junction bases with no gene match: 9. In DNA, the CDR3 is TGTGCCAGTAGCACACGGGACAGTGGACAGCCCCAGCATTTT. Translation gives CASSTRDSGQPQHF.

Of note for this clone: Additional DNA sequences in this sample encode the identical CDR3. The DNA for the CDR3 is TGTGCCAGCAGCTTGGTGGGCACTGAAGCTTTCTTT. Translating gives CASSLVGTEAFF. The V call is TRBV13, the J call TRBJ1-1; D remains ambiguous. The germline V and J ends were trimmed by 3 bases and 4 bases, with 6 bases remaining between them. Germline values: CDR1 PRHDT, CDR2 FYEKMQ (reference sequence). This CDR3 comprises 12 residues.

This clone was observed a few times. This rearrangement joins TRBV19 to TRBJ1-1; D is undetermined. Germline CDR1 and CDR2: LNHDA and SQIVND (reference sequence). The ends were cut back, 3 bases at V and 0 bases at J, with 8 bases in the middle. This CDR3 region has 14 residues. The CDR3 loop is CASSMPGMNTEAFF. The CDR3 region has the DNA TGTGCCAGTAGTATGCCGGGGATGAACACTGAAGCTTTCTTT.

This clone was observed a handful of times. This sequence joins TRBV4-1 and TRBJ1-3, with D uncertain. Germline V lookup: CDR1 MGHRA, CDR2 YSYEKL. This CDR3 spans 15 amino acids. V lost 0 bases to trimming and J lost 4 bases, with 10 bases between them. CDR3 sequence reads: CASSQDQGYGNTIYF. The DNA of the CDR3 is TGCGCCAGCAGCCAAGATCAAGGGTACGGAAACACCATATATTTT.

The sample holds one count of this clone. This chain links TRBV27 with TRBJ1-5, with D maybe TRBD1 (6 bases). The CDR3 runs to 15 residues. With 6 bases removed from V and 0 bases from J, the gap between germline ends came to 12 bases. CDR1 MNHEY and CDR2 SMNVEV come from the germline V gene (reference sequence). In nucleotides, the CDR3 is TGTGCCAGCAGAGCAACAGGGTATAGCAATCAGCCCCAGCATTTT. Protein sequence: CASRATGYSNQPQHF.

This sequence joins TRBV27 and TRBJ1-2, with D possibly TRBD1 on 6 matching bases. The CDR3 extends over 15 amino acids. Trimming took 2 bases from V and 4 from J, leaving 14 bases between them. Per the germline V gene, CDR1 is MNHEY and CDR2 is SMNVEV (reference sequence). In DNA form, the CDR3 reads TGTGCCAGCAGTTTAACGGGGGCGCTTGGCTATGGCTACACCTTC. Translated, it gives CASSLTGALGYGYTF.

The V and J genes are TRBV19 and TRBJ1-1, with D unresolved. Trimming took 1 base from V and 7 from J, leaving 13 bases between them. The germline V gene encodes CDR1 LNHDA and CDR2 SQIVND (reference sequence). The CDR3 consists of 14 residues. The CDR3 sequence: CASSIGTDRIEAFF. The CDR3 nucleotides read TGTGCCAGTAGTATAGGTACGGACCGTATTGAAGCTTTCTTT.